These T cell receptor beta chains were read from a single sample in a study of blood T cell repertoires in COVID-19. Data came from immunoSEQ multiplex PCR; TCRdb stores just in-frame clones and leaves some out. The sample holds over 300,000 clones, about 89% seen once. The sequencing sample was made of peripheral blood. These receptor sequences come from a man aged 35 to 55 with acute or convalescent COVID-19. Both conserved end residues are part of each CDR3. The D gene is left open where the match is weak. Rows may omit the clone size; those that give it use once, few, many or a size class.

>TRBJ1-3|TRBV4-2|.|.
CASSPYGGSGNTIYF
TGTGCCAGCAGCCCCTACGGAGGCTCTGGAAACACCATATATTTT
>TRBJ1-2|TRBV6-5|.|TRBD1
CASSRDRTYYGYTF
TGTGCCAGCAGCCGGGACAGGACCTACTATGGCTACACCTTC
>TRBJ1-2|TRBV5-8|.|.
CASSLNRDYGYTF
TGTGCCAGCAGCTTGAACAGGGACTATGGCTACACCTTC
>TRBJ2-7|TRBV4-2|.|TRBD2
CASSPPLAGSSYEQYF
TGTGCCAGCAGCCCGCCACTAGCGGGGAGCTCCTACGAGCAGTACTTC
>TRBJ2-1|TRBV7-7|.|.
CASSRGGYNEQFF
TGTGCTAGCAGCCGCGGTGGATACAATGAGCAGTTCTTC
>TRBJ1-6|TRBV9|.|.
CASSVGRSNSPLHF
TGTGCCAGCAGCGTAGGTCGGAGTAATTCACCCCTCCACTTT
>TRBJ2-7|TRBV7-9|.|TRBD1
CASSLDRSGQYF
TGTGCCAGCAGCTTGGACAGGTCCGGGCAGTACTTC
>TRBJ1-2|TRBV3-1/TRBV3-2|.|TRBD1
CASSQGTGNYGYTF
TGTGCCAGCAGCCAAGGGACAGGAAACTATGGCTACACCTTC
>TRBJ2-2|TRBV6-2/TRBV6-3|.|.
CASNPRTLHSAGELFF
TGTGCCAGCAACCCTCGGACTCTCCATTCAGCCGGGGAGCTGTTTTTT
>TRBJ2-3|TRBV5-1|.|.
CASSLRDSTDTQYF
TGCGCCAGCAGCTTGCGGGATAGCACAGATACGCAGTATTTT
>TRBJ1-2|TRBV19|.|.
CASRHTPAGEYGYTF
TGTGCCAGTAGACATACTCCGGCGGGGGAATATGGCTACACCTTC
>TRBJ1-5|TRBV27|.|.
CASSLSMGAGNQPQHF
TGTGCCAGCAGTTTGTCGATGGGGGCAGGCAATCAGCCCCAGCATTTT
>TRBJ2-5|TRBV28|.|.
CASSLGSGYGTQYF
TGTGCCAGCAGTTTGGGTTCCGGGTACGGGACCCAGTACTTC
>TRBJ2-7|TRBV5-6|.|TRBD1
CASSLVGGQGARQYF
TGTGCCAGCAGCTTGGTTGGGGGCCAGGGGGCAAGGCAGTACTTC
>TRBJ2-1|TRBV2|.|.
CASSATGATVPVF
TGTGCCAGCAGTGCGACAGGTGCTACTGTGCCGGTCTTC
>TRBJ1-4|TRBV14|.|TRBD1
CASSQLGQEREKLFF
TGTGCCAGCAGCCAATTAGGACAGGAGAGAGAAAAACTGTTTTTT
>TRBJ1-2|TRBV11-2|once|.
CASSRGRVYGYTF
TGTGCCAGCAGCAGAGGCAGGGTTTATGGCTACACCTTC
>TRBJ1-3|TRBV11-2|.|.
CASSRQTTVYLSGNTIYF
TGTGCCAGCAGCCGCCAGACGACAGTATATCTCTCTGGAAACACCATATATTTT
>TRBJ1-1|TRBV5-1|.|.
CASKILSTGNTEAFF
TGCGCCAGCAAAATACTCTCCACAGGGAACACTGAAGCTTTCTTT
>TRBJ1-6|TRBV18|.|.
CASSLYTSGNSPLHF
TGTGCCAGCTCACTCTACACCAGCGGTAATTCACCCCTCCACTTT
>TRBJ2-3|TRBV6-2/TRBV6-3|.|TRBD2
CASSYSRLADVRPDTQYF
TGTGCCAGCAGTTACTCGAGACTAGCGGACGTTCGGCCAGATACGCAGTATTTT
>TRBJ1-1|TRBV6-6|.|.
CASTYFRDTEAFF
TGTGCCAGCACTTATTTCCGAGACACTGAAGCTTTCTTT
>TRBJ1-5|TRBV4-1|.|.
CASSQGQAAGGNQPQHF
TGCGCCAGCAGCCAAGGACAGGCGGCAGGGGGCAATCAGCCCCAGCATTTT
>TRBJ2-7|TRBV9|.|TRBD2
CASRSGLAGLYEQYF
TGTGCCAGCAGAAGTGGACTAGCGGGCCTCTACGAGCAGTACTTC
>TRBJ2-5|TRBV4-1|.|TRBD2
CASSAFATSGAQETQYF
TGCGCCAGCAGCGCCTTCGCGACTAGCGGGGCCCAAGAGACCCAGTACTTC
>TRBJ1-6|TRBV10-2|few|.
CASSVAGDGSPLHF
TGCGCCAGCAGTGTGGCTGGAGATGGTTCACCCCTCCACTTT
>TRBJ1-2|TRBV10-3|.|.
CAITSGNYGYTF
TGTGCCATCACCTCCGGTAACTATGGCTACACCTTC
>TRBJ1-2|TRBV6-5|.|.
CASSYSVHNNGYTF
TGTGCCAGCAGTTACTCTGTACACAACAATGGCTACACCTTC
>TRBJ1-2|TRBV7-2|.|TRBD1
CASSLVGGQAFNYGYTF
TGTGCCAGCAGCTTAGTGGGAGGACAGGCGTTTAACTATGGCTACACCTTC
>TRBJ2-7|TRBV3-1/TRBV3-2|.|TRBD2
CASSRGFRGREDEQYF
TGTGCCAGCAGCAGGGGCTTTCGTGGGAGGGAGGACGAGCAGTACTTC
>TRBJ2-3|TRBV9|once|.
CASTTGTGKDTQYF
TGTGCCAGCACCACCGGGACTGGAAAAGATACGCAGTATTTT
>TRBJ1-6|TRBV10-3|.|.
CAISVSLGAYNSPLHF
TGTGCCATCAGCGTCTCACTAGGAGCATATAATTCACCCCTCCACTTT
>TRBJ2-3|TRBV6-2/TRBV6-3|.|.
CASSTLRRDTQYF
TGTGCCAGCAGTACCCTCCGTAGAGATACGCAGTATTTT
>TRBJ1-4|TRBV28|.|.
CASSQGATGGLFF
TGTGCCAGCAGTCAAGGGGCCACCGGGGGACTGTTTTTT